This entry features one TCR beta chain sequence. It was with random hexamers that 0.5 to 1 ug RNA was reverse transcribed. Multiplex PCR with immunoSEQ amplified the TCR beta CDR3 across 54 Vbeta and 13 Jbeta. TCRdb re-called the immunoSEQ multiplex PCR reads through MiXCR, storing one row per CDR3 protein. Seen here are about 94,000 distinct CDR3 sequences, about 94% observed once, and the top ten hold roughly 0.3%. The data were taken from a study of CD8 T cells in Susac syndrome. Per germline, CDR1 SQVTM and CDR2 ANQGSEA. The length of the CDR3 is 12 residues. J gave up 8 bases and V 7 bases, and 7 bases lay outside the gene matches. TCR beta from blood CD8+ and CD4+ T cells was sequenced. Diagnostic criteria for definite or probable disease, in their recently defined form, were met by the patients with Susac syndrome. TEMRA cells were FACS-enriched, unlike CD8+ and CD4+ T cells, which were negatively isolated.

The chain joins TRBV29-1 to TRBJ1-4; TRBD1 agrees at 7 bases. This receptor was taken from a human donor with Susac syndrome. Sequencing was done on a sample of CD4+ T cells from PBMCs. The CDR3 spells CSAGFRGEKLFF. The CDR3 nucleotides read TGCAGCGCAGGATTCAGGGGGGAAAAACTGTTTTTT. Full variable domain (outside the CDR3, taken from reference TRBV29-1 and TRBJ1-4): SAVISQKPSRDICQRGTSLTIQCQVDSQVTMMFWYRQQPGQSLTLIATANQGSEATYESGFVIDKFPISRPNLTFSTLTVSNMSPEDSSIYLCSAGFRGEKLFFGSGTQLSVL.